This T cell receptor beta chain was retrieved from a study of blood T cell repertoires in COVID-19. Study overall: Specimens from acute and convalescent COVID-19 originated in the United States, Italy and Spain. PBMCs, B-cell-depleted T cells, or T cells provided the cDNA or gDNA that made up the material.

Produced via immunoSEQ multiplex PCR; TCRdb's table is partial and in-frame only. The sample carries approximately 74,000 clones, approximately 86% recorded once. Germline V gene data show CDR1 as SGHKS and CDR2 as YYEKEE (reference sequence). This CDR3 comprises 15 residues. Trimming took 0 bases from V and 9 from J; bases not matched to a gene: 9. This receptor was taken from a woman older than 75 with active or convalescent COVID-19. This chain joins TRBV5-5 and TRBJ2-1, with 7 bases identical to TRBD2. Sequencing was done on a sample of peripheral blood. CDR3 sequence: CASSLGTSAEGEQFF. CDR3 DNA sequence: TGTGCCAGCAGCTTGGGTACTAGCGCCGAGGGTGAGCAGTTCTTC.